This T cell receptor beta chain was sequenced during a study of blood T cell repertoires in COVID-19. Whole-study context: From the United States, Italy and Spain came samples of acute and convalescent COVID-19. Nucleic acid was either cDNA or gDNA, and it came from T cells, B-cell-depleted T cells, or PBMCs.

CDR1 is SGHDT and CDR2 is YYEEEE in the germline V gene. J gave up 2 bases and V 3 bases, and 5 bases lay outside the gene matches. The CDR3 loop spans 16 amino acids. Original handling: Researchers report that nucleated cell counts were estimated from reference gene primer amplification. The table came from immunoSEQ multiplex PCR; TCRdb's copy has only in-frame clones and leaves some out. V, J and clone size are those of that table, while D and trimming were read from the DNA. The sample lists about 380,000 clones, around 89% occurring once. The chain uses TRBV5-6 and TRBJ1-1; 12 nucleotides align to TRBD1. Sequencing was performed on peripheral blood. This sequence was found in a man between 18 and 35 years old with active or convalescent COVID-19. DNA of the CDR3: TGTGCCAGCAGCTACCGGGACAGGGGGCAAAACACTGAAGCTTTCTTT. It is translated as CASSYRDRGQNTEAFF.